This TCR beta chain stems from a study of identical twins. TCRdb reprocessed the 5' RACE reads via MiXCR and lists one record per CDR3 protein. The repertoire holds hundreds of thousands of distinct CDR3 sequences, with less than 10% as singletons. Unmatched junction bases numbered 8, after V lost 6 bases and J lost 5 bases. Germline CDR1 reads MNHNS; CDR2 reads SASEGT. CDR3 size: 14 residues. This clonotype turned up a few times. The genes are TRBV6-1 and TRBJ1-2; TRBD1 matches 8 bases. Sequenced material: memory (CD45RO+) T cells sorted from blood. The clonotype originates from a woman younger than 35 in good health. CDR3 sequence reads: CASSGQGRGYGYTF. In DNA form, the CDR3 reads TGTGCCAGCAGCGGACAGGGACGTGGATATGGCTACACCTTC.